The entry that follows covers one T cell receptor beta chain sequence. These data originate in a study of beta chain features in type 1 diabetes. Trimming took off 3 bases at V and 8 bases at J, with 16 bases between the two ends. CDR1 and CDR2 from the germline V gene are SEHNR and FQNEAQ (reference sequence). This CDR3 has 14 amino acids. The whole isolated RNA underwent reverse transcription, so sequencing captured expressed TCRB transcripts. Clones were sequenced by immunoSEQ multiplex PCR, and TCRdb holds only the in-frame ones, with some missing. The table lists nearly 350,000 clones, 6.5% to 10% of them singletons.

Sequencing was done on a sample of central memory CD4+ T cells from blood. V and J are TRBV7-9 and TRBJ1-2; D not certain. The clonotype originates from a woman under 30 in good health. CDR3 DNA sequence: TGTGCCAGCAGCTTTGGGGATCGGCTATACGGCTACACCTTC. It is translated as CASSFGDRLYGYTF.